The rows below give T cell receptor beta chains drawn from one sample of a study of T-cell reconstitution after alpha-beta-depleted transplantation in children. TCRdb used MiXCR to reprocess the PCR reads, holding one entry per CDR3 protein. This table holds around 450,000 distinct CDR3 sequences, roughly 44% found once. The source material was PBMCs, sampled before TCRalphabeta/CD19-depleted stem cell transplant. All receptors come from a girl aged 2 to 10 with aplastic anemia, due to receive a stem cell transplant. CDR3s include the opening cysteine and the closing phenylalanine or tryptophan. The order of the fields is D gene, V gene, J gene, clone size, CDR3 protein, CDR3 DNA. D genes are given only for firm matches. Expanded clones are given a class, and other clones once, few, many or no size at all.

>TRBD1|TRBV6-1|TRBJ2-3|NA
CASSVDRGRGTDTQYF
TGTGCCAGCAGTGTCGACAGGGGACGGGGCACAGATACGCAGTATTTT
>NA|TRBV20-1|TRBJ2-1|NA
CSARVSSIYNEQFF
TGCAGTGCTAGAGTCTCTAGCATCTACAATGAGCAGTTCTTC
>TRBD1|TRBV28|TRBJ2-7|few
CASSGTDYEQYF
TGTGCCAGCAGCGGGACAGACTACGAGCAGTACTTC
>TRBD2|TRBV6-5|TRBJ2-3|many
CASSHGTSGSTDTQYF
TGTGCCAGCAGTCACGGGACTAGCGGGAGCACAGATACGCAGTATTTT
>NA|TRBV7-3|TRBJ1-6|few
CASSLRPGEVFHF
TGTGCCAGCAGCTTAAGACCAGGGGAGGTGTTCCACTTT
>NA|TRBV21-1|TRBJ1-1|many
CASSDRGRGEAFF
TGTGCCAGCAGCGACAGGGGCAGGGGTGAAGCTTTCTTT
>NA|TRBV5-1|TRBJ1-2|NA
CASHLMPGHRNYGYTF
TGCGCCAGCCACTTGATGCCGGGACACAGGAACTATGGCTACACCTTC
>TRBD1|TRBV7-9|TRBJ2-3|many
CASSYYRGREDTQYF
TGTGCCAGCAGCTACTACAGGGGGCGTGAGGATACGCAGTATTTT
>TRBD1|TRBV27|TRBJ2-7|few
CASSFSGTGPLEQYF
TGTGCCAGCAGTTTTTCCGGGACAGGCCCCCTCGAGCAGTACTTC
>TRBD1|TRBV4-1|TRBJ1-4|few
CASSQGIRQGTEKLFF
TGCGCCAGCAGCCAAGGAATCCGACAGGGGACTGAAAAACTGTTTTTT
>NA|TRBV12-3/TRBV12-4|TRBJ2-5|NA
CASSSVPSRLETQYF
TGTGCCAGCAGTTCGGTCCCTAGCCGTTTAGAGACCCAGTACTTC
>TRBD1|TRBV12-3/TRBV12-4|TRBJ2-3|many
CASSPLLDRGADTQYF
TGTGCCAGCAGTCCGCTTCTGGACAGGGGCGCAGATACGCAGTATTTT
>TRBD1|TRBV5-1|TRBJ2-2|NA
CASSLGDRGRTGELFF
TGCGCCAGCAGCTTGGGAGACAGGGGGCGCACCGGGGAGCTGTTTTTT
>TRBD2|TRBV9|TRBJ2-3|few
CASSRRGRANTDTQYF
TGTGCCAGCAGCCGGCGCGGGAGGGCGAACACAGATACGCAGTATTTT
>NA|TRBV7-9|TRBJ1-1|few
CASSLVSEGGAFF
TGTGCCAGCAGCTTAGTTTCCGAAGGGGGAGCTTTCTTT
>TRBD2|TRBV5-1|TRBJ2-3|NA
CASSSTSGRALHTQYF
TGCGCCAGCAGCTCCACTAGCGGGAGGGCCTTGCATACGCAGTATTTT
>NA|TRBV28|TRBJ1-4|NA
CASSFIFTDNEKLFF
TGTGCCAGCAGTTTTATCTTCACAGATAATGAAAAACTGTTTTTT
>NA|TRBV5-1|TRBJ2-1|many
CASSFPGQPNEQFF
TGCGCCAGCAGCTTTCCGGGACAACCGAATGAGCAGTTCTTC
>NA|TRBV7-3|TRBJ2-3|NA
CASSLSGALDTQYF
TGTGCCAGCAGCTTATCGGGGGCCCTAGATACGCAGTATTTT
>TRBD1|TRBV5-1|TRBJ2-7|many
CASSLWDSLTYEQYF
TGCGCCAGCAGCTTGTGGGACAGTCTTACCTACGAGCAGTACTTC
>TRBD2|TRBV6-2/TRBV6-3|TRBJ2-2|NA
CASSYWLAGGSTGELFF
TGTGCCAGCAGTTACTGGCTAGCGGGAGGATCCACCGGGGAGCTGTTTTTT
>NA|TRBV5-1|TRBJ2-2|many
CASSSGTVNTGELFF
TGTGCCAGCAGCTCCGGGACGGTGAACACCGGGGAGCTGTTTTTT
>NA|TRBV20-1|TRBJ1-2|many
CSATLSYGYTF
TGCAGTGCTACCCTATCCTATGGCTACACCTTC
>NA|TRBV5-1|TRBJ2-4|once
CASSLAFDRAKNIQYF
TGCGCCAGCAGCTTGGCATTTGACAGGGCCAAAAACATTCAGTACTTC
>TRBD2|TRBV5-1|TRBJ2-2|few
CASSPHEAGGRTGELFF
TGCGCCAGCAGCCCCCACGAAGCGGGAGGGCGCACCGGGGAGCTGTTTTTT
>TRBD2|TRBV5-1|TRBJ2-1|NA
CASSLDPVSTGGRPYNEQFF
TGCGCCAGCAGCTTGGATCCAGTTTCTACGGGGGGACGGCCGTACAATGAGCAGTTCTTC
>NA|TRBV30|TRBJ1-5|NA
CAWSQTENQPQHF
TGTGCCTGGAGTCAGACAGAGAATCAGCCCCAGCATTTT
>NA|TRBV20-1|TRBJ2-7|few
CSATLYEQYF
TGCAGTGCTACTTTATACGAGCAGTACTTC
>TRBD2|TRBV4-2|TRBJ2-7|NA
CASRQNSGGVYEQYF
TGTGCCAGCAGACAAAATAGCGGGGGGGTCTACGAGCAGTACTTC
>TRBD1|TRBV12-3/TRBV12-4|TRBJ1-4|NA
CASSFWGQGNEKLFF
TGTGCCAGCAGTTTTTGGGGACAGGGGAATGAAAAACTGTTTTTT
>NA|TRBV12-3/TRBV12-4|TRBJ2-3|NA
CASSLTGVSTDTQYF
TGTGCCAGCAGCCTCACGGGGGTGAGCACAGATACGCAGTATTTT
>NA|TRBV20-1|TRBJ2-3|few
CSTQLADTQYF
TGCAGCACCCAACTAGCCGATACGCAGTATTTT
>NA|TRBV6-5|TRBJ1-3|NA
CASSYSIAGSGNTIYF
TGTGCCAGCAGTTACTCGATCGCAGGGTCTGGAAACACCATATATTTT
>NA|TRBV7-4|TRBJ2-7|NA
CASSPGDSYYEQYF
TGTGCCAGCAGCCCGGGGGACAGCTACTACGAGCAGTACTTC
>TRBD1|TRBV27|TRBJ2-1|few
CASSQDRANNEQFF
TGTGCCAGCAGCCAGGACAGGGCCAACAATGAGCAGTTCTTC
>TRBD2|TRBV10-3|TRBJ2-3|NA
CAISPAGGTSSTDTQYF
TGTGCCATCAGCCCAGCGGGGGGAACCTCTAGCACAGATACGCAGTATTTT
>NA|TRBV6-6|TRBJ1-3|few
CASRARSGNTIYF
TGTGCCAGCAGGGCGAGATCAGGAAACACCATATATTTT
>NA|TRBV2|TRBJ1-1|few
CASRRAYTEAFF
TGTGCCAGCAGAAGGGCGTACACTGAAGCTTTCTTT
>TRBD1|TRBV5-1|TRBJ2-3|NA
CASTPGTGTDTQYF
TGCGCCAGCACCCCCGGGACAGGGACAGATACGCAGTATTTT
>TRBD2|TRBV27|TRBJ2-1|many
CASSLRLARLNEQFF
TGTGCCAGCAGTTTAAGACTAGCGAGACTTAATGAGCAGTTCTTC
>TRBD1|TRBV29-1|TRBJ2-5|NA
CSVERTGAIQETQYF
TGCAGCGTTGAGAGAACAGGGGCGATCCAAGAGACCCAGTACTTC
>NA|TRBV6-1|TRBJ2-3|NA
CASSTPGSGTDTQYF
TGTGCCAGCAGTACCCCAGGGTCAGGCACAGATACGCAGTATTTT
>NA|TRBV7-9|TRBJ1-6|many
CASASTGNSPLHF
TGTGCCAGCGCTAGTACAGGGAATTCACCCCTCCACTTT
>NA|TRBV7-9|TRBJ2-7|NA
CASSAGSNTYEQYF
TGTGCCAGCAGCGCGGGCAGTAACACCTACGAGCAGTACTTC
>NA|TRBV3-1|TRBJ2-7|NA
CASSHRGLGDYEQYF
TGTGCCAGCAGCCATAGGGGACTGGGCGACTACGAGCAGTACTTC
>NA|TRBV5-1|TRBJ2-5|many
CASSLSHKETQYF
TGCGCCAGCAGCTTGTCCCATAAAGAGACCCAGTACTTC
>NA|TRBV5-5|TRBJ2-4|once
CASSLGAGPRAGNIQYF
TGTGCCAGCAGCTTGGGGGCCGGGCCGAGGGCGGGAAACATTCAGTACTTC